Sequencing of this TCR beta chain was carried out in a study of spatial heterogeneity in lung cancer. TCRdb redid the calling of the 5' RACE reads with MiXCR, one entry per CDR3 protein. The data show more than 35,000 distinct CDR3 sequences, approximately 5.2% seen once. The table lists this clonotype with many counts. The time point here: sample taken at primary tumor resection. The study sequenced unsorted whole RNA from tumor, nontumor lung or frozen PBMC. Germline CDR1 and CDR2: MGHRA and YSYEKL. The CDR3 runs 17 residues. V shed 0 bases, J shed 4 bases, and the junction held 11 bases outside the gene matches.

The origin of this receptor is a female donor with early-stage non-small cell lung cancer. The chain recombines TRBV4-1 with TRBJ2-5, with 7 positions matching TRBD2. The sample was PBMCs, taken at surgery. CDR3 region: CASSQDRPARTRETQYF. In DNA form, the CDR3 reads TGCGCCAGCAGCCAAGATAGGCCAGCCCGGACTAGAGAGACCCAGTACTTC.